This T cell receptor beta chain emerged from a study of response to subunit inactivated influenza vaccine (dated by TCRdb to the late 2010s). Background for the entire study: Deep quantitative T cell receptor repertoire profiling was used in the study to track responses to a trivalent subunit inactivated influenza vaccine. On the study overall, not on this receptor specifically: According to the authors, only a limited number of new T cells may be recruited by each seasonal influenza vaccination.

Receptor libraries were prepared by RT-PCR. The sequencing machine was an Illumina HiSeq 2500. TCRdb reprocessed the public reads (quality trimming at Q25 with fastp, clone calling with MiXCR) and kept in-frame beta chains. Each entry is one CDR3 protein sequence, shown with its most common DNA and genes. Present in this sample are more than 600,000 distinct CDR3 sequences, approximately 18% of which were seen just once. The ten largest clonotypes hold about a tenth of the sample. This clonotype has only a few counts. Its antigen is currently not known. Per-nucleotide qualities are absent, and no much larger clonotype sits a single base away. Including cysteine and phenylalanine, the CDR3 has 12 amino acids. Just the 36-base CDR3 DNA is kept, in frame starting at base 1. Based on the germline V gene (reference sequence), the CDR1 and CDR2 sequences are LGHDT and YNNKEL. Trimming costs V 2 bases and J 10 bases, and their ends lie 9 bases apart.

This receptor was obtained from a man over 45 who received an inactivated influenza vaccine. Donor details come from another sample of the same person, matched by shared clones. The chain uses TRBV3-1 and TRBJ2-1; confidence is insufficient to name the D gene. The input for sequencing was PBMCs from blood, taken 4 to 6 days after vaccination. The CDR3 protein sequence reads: CASSQLDLEQFF. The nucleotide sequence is TGTGCCAGCAGCCAACTCGACCTGGAGCAGTTCTTC.